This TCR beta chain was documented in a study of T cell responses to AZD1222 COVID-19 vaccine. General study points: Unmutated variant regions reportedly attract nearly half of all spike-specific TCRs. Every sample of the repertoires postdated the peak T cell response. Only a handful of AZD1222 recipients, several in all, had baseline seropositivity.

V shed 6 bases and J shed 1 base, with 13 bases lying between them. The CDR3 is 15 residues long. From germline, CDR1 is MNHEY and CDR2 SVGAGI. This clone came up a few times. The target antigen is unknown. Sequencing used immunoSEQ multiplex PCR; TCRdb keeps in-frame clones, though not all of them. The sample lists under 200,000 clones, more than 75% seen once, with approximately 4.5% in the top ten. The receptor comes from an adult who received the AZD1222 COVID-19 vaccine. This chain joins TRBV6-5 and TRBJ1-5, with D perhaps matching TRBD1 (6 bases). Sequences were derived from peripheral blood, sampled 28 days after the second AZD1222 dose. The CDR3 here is CASRYRESSNQPQHF. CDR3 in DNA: TGTGCCAGCAGGTACAGGGAAAGCAGCAATCAGCCCCAGCATTTT.